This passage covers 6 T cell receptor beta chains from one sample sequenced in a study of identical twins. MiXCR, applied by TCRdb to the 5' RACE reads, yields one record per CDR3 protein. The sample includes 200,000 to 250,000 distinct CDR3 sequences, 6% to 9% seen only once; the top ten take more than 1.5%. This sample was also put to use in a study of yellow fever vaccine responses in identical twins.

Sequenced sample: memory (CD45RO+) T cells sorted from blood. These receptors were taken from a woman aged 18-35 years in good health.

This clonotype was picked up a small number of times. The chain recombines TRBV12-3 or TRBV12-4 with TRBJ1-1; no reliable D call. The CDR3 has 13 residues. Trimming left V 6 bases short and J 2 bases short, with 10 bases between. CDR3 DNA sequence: TGTGCCAGCAGATTAAAGACCAACACTGAAGCTTTCTTT. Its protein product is CASRLKTNTEAFF.

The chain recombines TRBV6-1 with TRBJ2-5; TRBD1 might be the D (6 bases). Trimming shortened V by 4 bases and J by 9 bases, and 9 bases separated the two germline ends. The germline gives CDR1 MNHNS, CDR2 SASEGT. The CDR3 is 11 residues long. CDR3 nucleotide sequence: TGTGCCAGCAGTGTACAGGGACCCCAGTACTTC. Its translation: CASSVQGPQYF.

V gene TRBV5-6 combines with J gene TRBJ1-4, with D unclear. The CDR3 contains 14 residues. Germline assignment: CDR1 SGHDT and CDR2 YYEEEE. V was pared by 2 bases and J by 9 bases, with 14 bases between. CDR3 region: CASSLSGLSQKLFF. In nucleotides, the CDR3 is TGTGCCAGCAGCTTATCCGGGTTGAGCCAAAAACTGTTTTTT.

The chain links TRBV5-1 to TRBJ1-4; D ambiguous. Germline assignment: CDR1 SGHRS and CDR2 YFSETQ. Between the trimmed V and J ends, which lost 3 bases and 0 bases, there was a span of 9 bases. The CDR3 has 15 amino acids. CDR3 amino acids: CASSSGRTTNEKLFF. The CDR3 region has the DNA TGCGCCAGCAGCTCCGGACGGACAACTAATGAAAAACTGTTTTTT.

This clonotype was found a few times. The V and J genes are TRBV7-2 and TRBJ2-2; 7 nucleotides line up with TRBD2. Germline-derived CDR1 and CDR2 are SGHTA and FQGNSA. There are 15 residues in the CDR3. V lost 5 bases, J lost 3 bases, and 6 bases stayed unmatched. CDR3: CASSVGLVYTGELFF. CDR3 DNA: TGTGCCAGCAGCGTCGGACTAGTCTACACCGGGGAGCTGTTTTTT.

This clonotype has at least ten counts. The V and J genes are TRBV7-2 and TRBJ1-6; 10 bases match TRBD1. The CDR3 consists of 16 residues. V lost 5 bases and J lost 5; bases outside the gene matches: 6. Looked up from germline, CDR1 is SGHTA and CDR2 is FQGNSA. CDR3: CASSQAGTGDNSPLHF. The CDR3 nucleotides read TGTGCCAGCAGCCAGGCGGGGACAGGGGATAATTCACCCCTCCACTTT.